Shown below are 12 T cell receptor delta chains from a single sample sequenced in a study of γδ T cells in repeated Plasmodium falciparum infection. Gammadelta T cells were flow-sorted from PBMC into Vgamma9/Vdelta2+ and Vdelta2-negative populations for bulk analysis. TCRdb re-called the multiplex PCR reads via CATT. Among about 93,000 delta-chain clones, roughly 0.9% were seen once, and the ten largest hold more than 9%. Sequencing was carried out using gamma-delta T cells from blood. These receptors all come from a pool of human donors (malaria-infected and uninfected, not separated).

There are a few counts of this clone. TCRdb's entry gives the protein of a much larger clone, which mismatches this DNA's translation at residue 7, likely from a read error; the protein reported here is translated from the DNA. The rearrangement links TRDV1 to TRDJ1; D is possibly TRDD3 (10 bases). TCRdb leaves out the J gene; it was filled in here by matching the DNA to germline. This CDR3 has 24 residues. Germline values: CDR1 TSWWSYY, CDR2 QGS. V shed 1 base and J shed 3 bases, with 39 bases lying between them. CDR3: CALGERLVGLPTLGDKGLSDKLIF. In DNA form, the CDR3 reads TGTGCTCTTGGGGAACGGCTTGTAGGCCTTCCTACTCTGGGGGATAAGGGTCTATCCGATAAACTCATCTTT.

Details on this clone: The amino acid sequence in TCRdb belongs to a much larger clone and departs from this DNA's translation at residue 5, likely a sequencing read error; the sequence shown is translated from the DNA. This chain connects TRDV2 to TRDJ1; the match to TRDD3 covers 7 bases. TCRdb supplies no J gene; here it was assigned by aligning the nucleotide sequence to germline. Trimming took 3 bases from V and 0 from J; bases not matched to a gene: 15. Germline V gene data show CDR1 as GEAIGNYY and CDR2 as EKD. The CDR3 is 18 amino acids. CDR3 nucleotides: TGTGCCTGTGACGCTCTTGTACTGGGGCCCCGGGACACCGATAAACTCATCTTT. Its protein is CACDALVLGPRDTDKLIF.

In this sample, this clone turned up many times. TCRdb's protein, taken from a much larger clone, differs from this DNA's translation at residue 8, likely owing to a read error; the protein displayed comes from the DNA. In DNA, the CDR3 is TGTGCTCTTGGGGAACTTCCTACGGGGTCTGGGGGATACTCCTGGGACACCCGACAGATGTTTTTC. Protein sequence: CALGELPTGSGGYSWDTRQMFF. This chain joins TRDV1 and TRDJ3, with 10 bases fitting TRDD3. The V and J ends lost 0 bases and 0 bases, in that order; junction bases with no gene match: 11. The CDR3 covers 22 residues. Germline lookup yields CDR1 TSWWSYY and CDR2 QGS.

Turning to this clone: The protein held in TCRdb is that of a much larger clone and does not match this DNA's translation at residue 6, likely because of a read error; the protein shown is translated from the DNA. The gene calls are TRDV2 and TRDJ1; 7 positions agree with TRDD3. The J gene is not listed in TCRdb, so it was assigned here from a DNA match to germline. CDR1 and CDR2 (germline): GEAIGNYY, EKD. The CDR3 extends over 16 amino acids. The ends lost 4 bases at V and 5 bases at J; junction bases unmatched: 15. The CDR3 DNA follows: TGTGCCTGTGAACCTACGGCCAAATGGGGGAGAGATAAACTCATCTTT. Its protein product is CACEPTAKWGRDKLIF.

This clone appeared a few times. Only one base separates this from a far larger clonotype, so it likely reflects a read error. Other DNA sequences in the same sample also yield this CDR3. The chain couples TRDV2 to TRDJ1; 8 bases fit TRDD3. Germline matching of the DNA provided the J gene here, since TCRdb leaves it blank. Germline values: CDR1 GEAIGNYY, CDR2 EKD. The CDR3 contains 17 residues. DNA of the CDR3: TGCGCCTGTGACACCGTAGGGCTTGGGGGATACACCGATAAACTCATCTTT. Amino acid sequence: CACDTVGLGGYTDKLIF.

This clone appeared many times. The TCRdb protein, from a much larger clone, departs from this DNA's translation at residue 14, likely by read error; the protein shown derives from the DNA. The J segment was not called; the V segment is TRDV1; the table's D call, TRDD3, has no DNA check behind it. CDR1 is TSWWSYY, CDR2 QGS, per germline. This CDR3 is built from 18 residues. This CDR3 is CALGELFGPTGFGSKLIF. CDR3 sequence (DNA): TGTGCTCTTGGGGAACTATTTGGTCCTACGGGCTTTGGTAGTAAGCTCATCTTT.

As to this clone: A read error is the likely source, as a far larger clone sits one nucleotide away. Other DNA sequences in the same sample also yield this CDR3. The chain employs TRDV1 and TRDJ1; D is possibly TRDD3 (5 bases). TCRdb is silent on the J gene; assignment here came from matching the DNA to germline. The CDR3 sequence is 25 residues long. Germline CDR1 and CDR2: TSWWSYY and QGS. CDR3 sequence: CALGELDKLNQRRVFHWGAPDKLIF. CDR3 nucleotides: TGTGCTCTTGGGGAACTGGATAAGCTTAACCAACGCCGTGTCTTTCATTGGGGTGCGCCCGACAAACTCATCTTT.

This clone was detected only a few times. The amino acid sequence in TCRdb belongs to a much larger clone and departs from this DNA's translation at residue 6, likely a sequencing read error; the sequence shown is translated from the DNA. This rearrangement joins TRDV2 to TRDJ1; 10 bases match TRDD3. The J gene, absent from TCRdb, was called here by matching the DNA to germline. The trim removed 0 bases at V and 1 base at J, leaving 10 bases unmatched. Looked up from germline, CDR1 is GEAIGNYY and CDR2 is EKD. The CDR3 spans 18 residues. In DNA, the CDR3 is TGTGCCTGTGACACCATATGGGGGATACCGAGCCGCACCGATAAACTCATCTTT. Translated, it gives CACDTIWGIPSRTDKLIF.

This clone has only a few counts. A far larger clone is just one base off, so this is likely a read error. The same CDR3 can be traced to other DNA sequences in this sample. No J gene was called, and the V gene is TRDV2; TRDD3, the table's D call, was not compared with the DNA. Germline V gives CDR1 GEAIGNYY, CDR2 EKD. The length of the CDR3 is 20 residues. The CDR3 nucleotides are TGTGCCTGTGACCGTCCCGGGTACCCGACTTCTGGGGAAAACACCGATAAACTCATCTTC. Encoded protein: CACDRPGYPTSGENTDKLIF.

Comment on this clone: TCRdb lists the protein of a much larger clone for this DNA, which differs at residue 18, so this is likely a read error; the protein given here is translated from the DNA itself. The rearrangement joins TRDV1 to TRDJ1; 13 bases are shared with TRDD3. This CDR3 contains 20 residues. The germline V gene has CDR1 TSWWSYY and CDR2 QGS. CDR3 DNA sequence: TGTGCTCTTGGGGAACTCTTGGGAACTGGGGGATACGGTTACACCGATAAACCCATCTTT. It is translated as CALGELLGTGGYGYTDKPIF.

There are a few counts of this clone. TCRdb has a much larger clone's protein, which differs at residue 6 from the translation of this DNA, likely because of a read error; what is shown is the protein translated from the DNA. DNA of the CDR3: TGTGCTCTTGGGGAACAGTCTCCCCCCCCGCACTGGGGTTTAGGGGGACTCATCTTT. Its protein is CALGEQSPPPHWGLGGLIF. The rearrangement joins TRDV1 to TRDJ1, with 7 bases aligning to TRDD3. TCRdb supplies no J gene; here it was assigned by aligning the nucleotide sequence to germline. CDR3 length: 19 residues. Germline CDR1 reads TSWWSYY; CDR2 reads QGS. J gave up 10 bases and V 1 base, and 24 bases lay outside the gene matches.

The sample holds a few counts of this clone. A far larger clone is one nucleotide away, so this likely arose from a read error. Other DNA sequences in this specimen translate into the identical CDR3. The rearrangement joins TRDV1 to TRDJ1; TRDD3 matches 12 bases. TCRdb records no J gene; here it was assigned by comparing the DNA to germline. The CDR3 has 16 amino acids. Germline V gene data show CDR1 as TSWWSYY and CDR2 as QGS. Here the CDR3 reads CALVGTGGYNTDKLIF. The CDR3 DNA is TGTGCCCTTGTGGGTACTGGGGGATACAACACCGATAAACTCATCTTT.